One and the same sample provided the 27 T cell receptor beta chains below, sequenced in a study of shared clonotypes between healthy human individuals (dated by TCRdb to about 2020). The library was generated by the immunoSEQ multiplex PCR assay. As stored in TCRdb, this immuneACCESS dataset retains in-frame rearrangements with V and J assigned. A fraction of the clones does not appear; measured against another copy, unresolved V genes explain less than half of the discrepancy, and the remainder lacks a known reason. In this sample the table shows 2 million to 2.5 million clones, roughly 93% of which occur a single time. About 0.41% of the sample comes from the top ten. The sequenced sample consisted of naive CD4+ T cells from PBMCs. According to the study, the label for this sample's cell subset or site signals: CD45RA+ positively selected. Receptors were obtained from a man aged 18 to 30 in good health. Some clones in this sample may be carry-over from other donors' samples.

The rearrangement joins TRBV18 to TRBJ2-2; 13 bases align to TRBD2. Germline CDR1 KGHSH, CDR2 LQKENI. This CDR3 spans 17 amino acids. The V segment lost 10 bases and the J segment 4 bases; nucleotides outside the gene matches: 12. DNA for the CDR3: TGTGCCACTTCCCTAGGACTAGCGGGAGAGCGCACCGGGGAGCTGTTTTTT. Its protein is CATSLGLAGERTGELFF.

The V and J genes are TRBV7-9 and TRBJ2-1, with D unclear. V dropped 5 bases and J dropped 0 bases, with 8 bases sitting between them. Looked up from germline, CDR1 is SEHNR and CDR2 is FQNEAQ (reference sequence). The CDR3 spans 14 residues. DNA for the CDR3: TGTGCCAGCAGCGTGACGAGCTCCTACAATGAGCAGTTCTTC. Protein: CASSVTSSYNEQFF.

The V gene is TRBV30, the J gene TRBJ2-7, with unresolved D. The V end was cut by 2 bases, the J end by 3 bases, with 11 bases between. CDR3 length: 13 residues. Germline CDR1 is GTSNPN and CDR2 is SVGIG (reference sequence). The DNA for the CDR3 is TGTGCCTGGAGTAACCCCTACAGCTACGAGCAGTACTTC. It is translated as CAWSNPYSYEQYF.

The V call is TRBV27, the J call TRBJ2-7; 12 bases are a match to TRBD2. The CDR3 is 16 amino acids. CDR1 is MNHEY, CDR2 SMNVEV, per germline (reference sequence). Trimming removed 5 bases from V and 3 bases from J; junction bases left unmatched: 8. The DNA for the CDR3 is TGTGCCAGCAGTAGACTAGCGGGAGCTCCTGTCTACGAGCAGTACTTC. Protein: CASSRLAGAPVYEQYF.

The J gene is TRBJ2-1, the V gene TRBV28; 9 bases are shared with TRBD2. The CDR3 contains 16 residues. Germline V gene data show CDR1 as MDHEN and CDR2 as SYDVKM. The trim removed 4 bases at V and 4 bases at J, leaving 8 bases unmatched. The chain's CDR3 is CASSSSGTSPYNEQFF. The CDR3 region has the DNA TGTGCCAGCAGTTCTTCCGGGACTAGCCCATACAATGAGCAGTTCTTC.

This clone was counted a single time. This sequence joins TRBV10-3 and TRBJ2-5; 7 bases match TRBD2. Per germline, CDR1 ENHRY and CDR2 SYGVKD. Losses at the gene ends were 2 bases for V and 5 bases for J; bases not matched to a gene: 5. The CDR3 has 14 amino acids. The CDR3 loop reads CAISEMAGVETQYF. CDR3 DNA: TGTGCCATCAGTGAGATGGCGGGAGTGGAGACCCAGTACTTC.

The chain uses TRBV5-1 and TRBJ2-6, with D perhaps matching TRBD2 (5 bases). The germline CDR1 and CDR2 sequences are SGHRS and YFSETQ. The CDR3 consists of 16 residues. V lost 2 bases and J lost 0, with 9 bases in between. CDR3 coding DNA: TGCGCCAGCAGCTTAAACCGGGACTCTGGGGCCAACGTCCTGACTTTC. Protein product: CASSLNRDSGANVLTF.

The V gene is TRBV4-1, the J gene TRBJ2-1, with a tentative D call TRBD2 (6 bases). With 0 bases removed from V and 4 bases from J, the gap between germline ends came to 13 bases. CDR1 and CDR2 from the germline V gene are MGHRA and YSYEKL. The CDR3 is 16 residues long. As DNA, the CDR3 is TGCGCCAGCAGCCAAGAAGGGAGGCGGGCTTACAATGAGCAGTTCTTC. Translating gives CASSQEGRRAYNEQFF.

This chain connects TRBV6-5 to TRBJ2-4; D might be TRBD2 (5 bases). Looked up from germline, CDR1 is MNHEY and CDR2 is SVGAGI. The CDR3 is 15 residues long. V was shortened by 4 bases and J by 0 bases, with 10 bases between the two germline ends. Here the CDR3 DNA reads TGTGCCAGCAGTTTGAGAGGGTTAGCCAAAAACATTCAGTACTTC. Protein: CASSLRGLAKNIQYF.

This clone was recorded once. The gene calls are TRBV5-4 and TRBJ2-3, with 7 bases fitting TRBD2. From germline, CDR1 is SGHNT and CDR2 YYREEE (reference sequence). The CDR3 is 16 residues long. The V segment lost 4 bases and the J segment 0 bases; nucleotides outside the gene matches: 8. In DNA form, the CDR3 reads TGTGCCAGCAGCGCCAAGCTAGCGGAAAGCACAGATACGCAGTATTTT. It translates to CASSAKLAESTDTQYF.

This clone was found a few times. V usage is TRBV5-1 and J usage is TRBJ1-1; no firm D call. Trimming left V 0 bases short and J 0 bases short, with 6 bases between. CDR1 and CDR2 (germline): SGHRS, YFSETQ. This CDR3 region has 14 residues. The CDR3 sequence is CASSLVDMNTEAFF. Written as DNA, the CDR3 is TGCGCCAGCAGCTTGGTAGATATGAACACTGAAGCTTTCTTT.

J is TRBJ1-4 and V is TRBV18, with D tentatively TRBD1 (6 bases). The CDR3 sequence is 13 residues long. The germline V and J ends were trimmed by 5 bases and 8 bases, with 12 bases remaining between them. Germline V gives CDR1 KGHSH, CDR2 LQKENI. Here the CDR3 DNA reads TGTGCCAGCTCATCCGATCAGGGGGAAAAACTGTTTTTT. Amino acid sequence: CASSSDQGEKLFF. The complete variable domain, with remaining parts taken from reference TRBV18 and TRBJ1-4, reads NAGVMQNPRHLVRRRGQEARLRCSPMKGHSHVYWYRQLPEEGLKFMVYLQKENIIDESGMPKERFSAEFPKEGPSILRIQQVVRGDSAAYFCASSSDQGEKLFFGSGTQLSVL.

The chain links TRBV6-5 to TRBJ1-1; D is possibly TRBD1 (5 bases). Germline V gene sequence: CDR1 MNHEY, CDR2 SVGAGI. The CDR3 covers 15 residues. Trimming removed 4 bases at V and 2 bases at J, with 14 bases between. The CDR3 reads CASSFTTAQNTEAFF. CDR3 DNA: TGTGCCAGCAGTTTTACGACAGCTCAAAACACTGAAGCTTTCTTT.

The CDR3 protein is CASGYRGTGELFF. The CDR3 coding sequence is TGTGCCAGCGGCTACAGGGGAACCGGGGAGCTGTTTTTT. The chain recombines TRBV6-5 with TRBJ2-2, with 7 bases fitting TRBD1. This CDR3 has 13 residues. Germline V gene lookup returns CDR1 MNHEY and CDR2 SVGAGI. J was trimmed by 5 bases and V by 8 bases; bases with no gene match: 5.

The CDR3, as DNA: TGTGCCAGCCATCCAACAGGGGGCGCCGACGAGCAGTACTTC. Its protein is CASHPTGGADEQYF. This chain links TRBV5-4 with TRBJ2-7; TRBD1 agrees at 9 bases. Germline-derived CDR1 and CDR2 are SGHNT and YYREEE (reference sequence). The CDR3 spans 14 residues. Germline trimming cut 7 bases from V and 5 bases from J; bases unmatched to any gene: 10.

The CDR3 region has the DNA TGTGCCAGCAGCTTGGAGAATAGGCATAACTATGGCTACACCTTC. As protein: CASSLENRHNYGYTF. The rearrangement joins TRBV5-6 to TRBJ1-2; D not resolved. CDR1 and CDR2 from the germline V gene are SGHDT and YYEEEE. The CDR3 runs 15 residues. V shed 0 bases and J shed 1 base, with 10 bases lying between them.

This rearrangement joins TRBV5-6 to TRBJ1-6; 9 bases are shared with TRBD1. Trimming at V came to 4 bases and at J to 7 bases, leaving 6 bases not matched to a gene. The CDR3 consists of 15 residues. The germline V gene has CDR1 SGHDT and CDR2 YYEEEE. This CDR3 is CASSEQGARNSPLHF. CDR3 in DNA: TGTGCCAGCAGCGAACAGGGGGCTCGGAATTCACCCCTCCACTTT.

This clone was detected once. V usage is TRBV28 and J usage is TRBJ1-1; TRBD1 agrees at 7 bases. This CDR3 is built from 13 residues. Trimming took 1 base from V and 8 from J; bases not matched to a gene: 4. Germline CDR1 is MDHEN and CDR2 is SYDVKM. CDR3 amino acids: CASSLSLQGEAFF. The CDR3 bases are TGTGCCAGCAGTTTATCTTTACAGGGGGAAGCTTTCTTT.

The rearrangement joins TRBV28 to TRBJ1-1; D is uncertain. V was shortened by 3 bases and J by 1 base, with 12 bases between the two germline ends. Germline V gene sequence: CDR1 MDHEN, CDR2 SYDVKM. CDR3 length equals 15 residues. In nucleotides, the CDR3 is TGTGCCAGCAGTTTGTATTACAGAAGGAACACTGAAGCTTTCTTT. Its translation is CASSLYYRRNTEAFF. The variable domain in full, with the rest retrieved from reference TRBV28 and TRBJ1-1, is DVKVTQSSRYLVKRTGEKVFLECVQDMDHENMFWYRQDPGLGLRLIYFSYDVKMKEKGDIPEGYSVSREKKERFSLILESASTNQTSMYLCASSLYYRRNTEAFFGQGTRLTVV.

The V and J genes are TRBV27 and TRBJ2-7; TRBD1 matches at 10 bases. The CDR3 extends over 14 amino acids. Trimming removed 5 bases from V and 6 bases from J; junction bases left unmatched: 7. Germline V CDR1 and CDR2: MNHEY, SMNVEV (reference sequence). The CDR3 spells CASSPRDRGGEQYF. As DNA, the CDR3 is TGTGCCAGCAGTCCCCGGGACAGGGGAGGCGAGCAGTACTTC.

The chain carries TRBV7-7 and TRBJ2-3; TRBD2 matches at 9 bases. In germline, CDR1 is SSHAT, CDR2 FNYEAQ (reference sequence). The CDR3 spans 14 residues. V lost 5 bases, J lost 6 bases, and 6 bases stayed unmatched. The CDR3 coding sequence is TGTGCCAGCAGCCGAGCGGGAGGTGGGGATACGCAGTATTTT. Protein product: CASSRAGGGDTQYF.

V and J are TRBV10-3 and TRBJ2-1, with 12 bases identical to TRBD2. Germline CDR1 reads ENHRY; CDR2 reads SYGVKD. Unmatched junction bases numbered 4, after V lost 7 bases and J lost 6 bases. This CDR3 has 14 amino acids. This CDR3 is CAINGLAGINEQFF. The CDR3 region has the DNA TGTGCCATCAACGGACTAGCGGGAATCAATGAGCAGTTCTTC.

The CDR3 DNA reads as TGTGCCAGCAGCAAACAGGGGGCCCAAGAGACCCAGTACTTC. Amino acid sequence: CASSKQGAQETQYF. The V gene is TRBV2, the J gene TRBJ2-5; 9 nucleotides align to TRBD1. CDR3 length: 14 residues. J lost 1 base, V lost 6 bases, and 3 bases had no gene match. Germline-derived CDR1 and CDR2 are SNHLY and FYNNEI.

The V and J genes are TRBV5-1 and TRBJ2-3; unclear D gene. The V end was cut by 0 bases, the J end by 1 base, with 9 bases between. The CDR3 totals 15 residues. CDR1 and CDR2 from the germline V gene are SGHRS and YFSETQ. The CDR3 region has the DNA TGCGCCAGCAGCTTGGTTTTCCCCGGCACAGATACGCAGTATTTT. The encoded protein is CASSLVFPGTDTQYF.

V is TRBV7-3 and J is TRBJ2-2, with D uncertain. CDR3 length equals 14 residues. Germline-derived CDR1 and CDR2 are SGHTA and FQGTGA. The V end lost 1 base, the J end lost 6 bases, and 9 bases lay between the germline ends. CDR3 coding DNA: TGTGCCAGCAGCTTAATCGCCAACGCCGGGGAGCTGTTTTTT. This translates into CASSLIANAGELFF. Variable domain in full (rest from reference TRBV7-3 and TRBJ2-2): GAGVSQTPSNKVTEKGKYVELRCDPISGHTALYWYRQSLGQGPEFLIYFQGTGAADDSGLPNDRFFAVRPEGSVSTLKIQRTERGDSAVYLCASSLIANAGELFFGEGSRLTVL.

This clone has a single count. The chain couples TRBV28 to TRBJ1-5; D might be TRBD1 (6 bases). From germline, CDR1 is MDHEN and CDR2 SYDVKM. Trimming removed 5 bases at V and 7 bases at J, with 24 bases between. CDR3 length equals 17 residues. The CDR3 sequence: CASSRPPGGGSGQPQHF. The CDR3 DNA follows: TGTGCCAGCAGTCGACCTCCTGGAGGGGGGTCGGGACAGCCCCAGCATTTT.

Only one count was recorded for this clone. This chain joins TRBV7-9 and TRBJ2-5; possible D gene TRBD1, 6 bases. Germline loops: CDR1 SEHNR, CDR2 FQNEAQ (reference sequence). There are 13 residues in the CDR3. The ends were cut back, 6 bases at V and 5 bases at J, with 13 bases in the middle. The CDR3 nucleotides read TGTGCCAGCAGTTCCACTAGGGGGGAGACCCAGTACTTC. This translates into CASSSTRGETQYF.